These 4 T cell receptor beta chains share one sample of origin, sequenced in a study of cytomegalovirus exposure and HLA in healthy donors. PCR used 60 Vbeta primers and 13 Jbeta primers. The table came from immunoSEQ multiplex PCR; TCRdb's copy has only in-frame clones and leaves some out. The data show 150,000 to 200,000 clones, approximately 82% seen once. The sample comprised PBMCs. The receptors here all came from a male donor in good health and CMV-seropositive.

The CDR3 protein is CASSQGRGKEAFF. The DNA for the CDR3 is TGCGCCAGCAGCCAAGGCAGGGGTAAAGAAGCTTTCTTT. This chain links TRBV4-3 with TRBJ1-1; tentative D call: TRBD1 (6 bases). Germline V gene lookup returns CDR1 LGHNA and CDR2 YSLEER. The CDR3 covers 13 residues. V was shortened by 1 base and J by 8 bases, with 11 bases between the two germline ends.

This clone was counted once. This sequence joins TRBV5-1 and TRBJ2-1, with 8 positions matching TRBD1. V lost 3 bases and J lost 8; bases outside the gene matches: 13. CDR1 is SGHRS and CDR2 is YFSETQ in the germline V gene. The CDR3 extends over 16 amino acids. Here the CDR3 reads CASSWTGQGARDEQFF. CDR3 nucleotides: TGCGCCAGCAGCTGGACGGGGCAGGGGGCGAGGGATGAGCAGTTCTTC.

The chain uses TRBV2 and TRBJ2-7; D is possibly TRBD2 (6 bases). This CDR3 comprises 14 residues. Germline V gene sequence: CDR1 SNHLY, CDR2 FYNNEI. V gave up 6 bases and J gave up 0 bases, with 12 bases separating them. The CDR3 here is CASRTDGSSYEQYF. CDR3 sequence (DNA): TGTGCCAGCAGAACGGACGGGAGCTCCTACGAGCAGTACTTC.

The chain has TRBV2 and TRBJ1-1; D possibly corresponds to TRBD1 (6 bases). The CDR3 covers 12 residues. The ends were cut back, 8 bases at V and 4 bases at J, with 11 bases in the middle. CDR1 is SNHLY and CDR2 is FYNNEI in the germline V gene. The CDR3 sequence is CASRTGFTEAFF. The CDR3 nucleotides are TGTGCCAGCCGTACAGGGTTCACTGAAGCTTTCTTT.